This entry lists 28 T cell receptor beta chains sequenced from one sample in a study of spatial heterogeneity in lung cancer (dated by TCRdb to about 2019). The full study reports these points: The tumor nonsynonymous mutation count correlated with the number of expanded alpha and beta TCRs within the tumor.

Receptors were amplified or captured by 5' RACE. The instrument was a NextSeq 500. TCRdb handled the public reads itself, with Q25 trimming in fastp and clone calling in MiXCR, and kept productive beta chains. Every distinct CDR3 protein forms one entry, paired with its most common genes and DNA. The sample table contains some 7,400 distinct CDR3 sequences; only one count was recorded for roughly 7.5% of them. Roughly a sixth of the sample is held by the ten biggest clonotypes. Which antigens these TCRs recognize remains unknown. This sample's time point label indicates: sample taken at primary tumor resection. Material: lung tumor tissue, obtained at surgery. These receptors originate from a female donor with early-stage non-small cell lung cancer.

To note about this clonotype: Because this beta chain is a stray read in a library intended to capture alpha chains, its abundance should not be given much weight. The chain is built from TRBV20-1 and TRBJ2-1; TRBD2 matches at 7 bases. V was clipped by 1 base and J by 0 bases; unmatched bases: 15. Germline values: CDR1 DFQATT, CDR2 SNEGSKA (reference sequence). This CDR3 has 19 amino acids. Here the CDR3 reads CSARGAGGRVPDSYNEQFF. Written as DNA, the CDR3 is TGCAGTGCTAGAGGCGCCGGGGGGAGGGTCCCTGACTCCTACAATGAGCAGTTCTTC.

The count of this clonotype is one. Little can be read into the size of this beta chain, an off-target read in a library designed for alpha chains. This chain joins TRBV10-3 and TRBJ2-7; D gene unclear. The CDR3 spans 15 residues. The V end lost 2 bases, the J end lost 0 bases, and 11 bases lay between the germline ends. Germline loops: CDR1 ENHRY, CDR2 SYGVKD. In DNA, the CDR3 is TGTGCCATCAGTGAGCCTGGCCGAAGCTCCTACGAGCAGTACTTC. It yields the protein CAISEPGRSSYEQYF.

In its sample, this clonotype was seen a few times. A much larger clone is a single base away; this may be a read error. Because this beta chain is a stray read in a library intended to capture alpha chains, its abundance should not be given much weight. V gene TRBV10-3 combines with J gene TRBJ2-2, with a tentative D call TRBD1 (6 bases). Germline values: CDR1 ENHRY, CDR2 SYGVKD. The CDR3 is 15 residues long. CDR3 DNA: TGTGTCATCACCGGACAGTCGGCTGGTACCGGGGAGCTGTTTTTT. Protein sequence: CVITGQSAGTGELFF.

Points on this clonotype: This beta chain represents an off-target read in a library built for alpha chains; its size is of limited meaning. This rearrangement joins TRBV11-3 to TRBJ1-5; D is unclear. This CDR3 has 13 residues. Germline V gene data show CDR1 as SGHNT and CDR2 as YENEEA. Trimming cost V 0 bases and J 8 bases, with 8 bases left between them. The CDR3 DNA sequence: TGTGCCAGCAGCTTAGACAGGAGGGAGCCCCAGCATTTT. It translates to CASSLDRREPQHF.

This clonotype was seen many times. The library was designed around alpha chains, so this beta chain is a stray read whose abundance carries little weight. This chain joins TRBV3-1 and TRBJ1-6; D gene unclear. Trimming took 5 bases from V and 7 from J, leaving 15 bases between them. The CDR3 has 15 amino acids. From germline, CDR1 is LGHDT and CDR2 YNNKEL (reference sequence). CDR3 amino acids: CASSSLGMGNSPLHF. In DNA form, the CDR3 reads TGTGCCAGCAGCAGCCTGGGGATGGGAAATTCACCCCTCCACTTT. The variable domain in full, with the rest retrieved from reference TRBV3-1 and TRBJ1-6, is DTAVSQTPKYLVTQMGNDKSIKCEQNLGHDTMYWYKQDSKKFLKIMFSYNNKELIINETVPNRFSPKSPDKAHLNLHINSLELGDSAVYFCASSSLGMGNSPLHFGNGTRLTVT.

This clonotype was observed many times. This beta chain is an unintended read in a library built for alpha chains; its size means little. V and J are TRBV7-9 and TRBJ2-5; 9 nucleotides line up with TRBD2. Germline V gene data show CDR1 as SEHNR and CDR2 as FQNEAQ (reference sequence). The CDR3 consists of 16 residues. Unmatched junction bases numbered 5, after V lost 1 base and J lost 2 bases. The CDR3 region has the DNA TGTGCCAGCAGCTTAGGTGGCGGGAGGGGTCAAGAGACCCAGTACTTC. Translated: CASSLGGGRGQETQYF. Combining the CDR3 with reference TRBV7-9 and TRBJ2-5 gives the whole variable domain DTGVSQNPRHKITKRGQNVTFRCDPISEHNRLYWYRQTLGQGPEFLTYFQNEAQLEKSRLLSDRFSAERPKGSFSTLEIQRTEQGDSAMYLCASSLGGGRGQETQYFGPGTRLLVL.

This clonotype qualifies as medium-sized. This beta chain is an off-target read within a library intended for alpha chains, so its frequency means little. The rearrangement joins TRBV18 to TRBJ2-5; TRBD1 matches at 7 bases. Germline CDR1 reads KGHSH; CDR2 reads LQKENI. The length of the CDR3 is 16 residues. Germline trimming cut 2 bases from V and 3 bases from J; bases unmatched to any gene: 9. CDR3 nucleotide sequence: TGTGCCAGCTCACCAAGGAATAGCCAGGGGGAAGAGACCCAGTACTTC. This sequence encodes CASSPRNSQGEETQYF.

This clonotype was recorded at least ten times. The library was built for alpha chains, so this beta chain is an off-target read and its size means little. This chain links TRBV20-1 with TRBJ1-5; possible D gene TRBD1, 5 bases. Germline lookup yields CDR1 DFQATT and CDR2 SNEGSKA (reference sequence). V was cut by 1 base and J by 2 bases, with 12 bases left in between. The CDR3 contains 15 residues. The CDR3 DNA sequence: TGCAGTGCTAGAGTACAAGGGGTTGGCAATCAGCCCCAGCATTTT. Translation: CSARVQGVGNQPQHF.

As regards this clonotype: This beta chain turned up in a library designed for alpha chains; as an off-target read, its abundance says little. This CDR3 is CASSLGRGHYQETQYF. The CDR3 region has the DNA TGTGCCAGCAGCTTAGGGAGGGGACACTACCAAGAGACCCAGTACTTC. The rearrangement uses TRBV7-8 and TRBJ2-5; D may be TRBD1 or TRBD2 (6 bases each). The CDR3 runs 16 residues. CDR1 is SGHVS, CDR2 FQNEAQ, per germline. V was trimmed by 1 base and J by 0 bases, leaving 12 bases between them.

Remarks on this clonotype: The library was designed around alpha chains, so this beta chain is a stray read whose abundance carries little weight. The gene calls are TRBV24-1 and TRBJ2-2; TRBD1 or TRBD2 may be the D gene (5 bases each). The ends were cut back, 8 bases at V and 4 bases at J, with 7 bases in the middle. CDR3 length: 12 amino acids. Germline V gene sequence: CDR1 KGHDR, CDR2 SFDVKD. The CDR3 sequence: CATKGTTGELFF. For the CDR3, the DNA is TGTGCCACCAAAGGGACCACCGGGGAGCTGTTTTTT.

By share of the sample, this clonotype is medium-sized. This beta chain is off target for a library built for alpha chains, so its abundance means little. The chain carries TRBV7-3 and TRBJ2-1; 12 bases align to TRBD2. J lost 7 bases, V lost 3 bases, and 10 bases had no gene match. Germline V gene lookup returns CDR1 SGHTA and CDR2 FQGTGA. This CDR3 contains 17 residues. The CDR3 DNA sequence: TGTGCCAGCAGCTTGTATTCTAGCGGGAGGGCCAGGAATGAGCAGTTCTTC. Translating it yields CASSLYSSGRARNEQFF.

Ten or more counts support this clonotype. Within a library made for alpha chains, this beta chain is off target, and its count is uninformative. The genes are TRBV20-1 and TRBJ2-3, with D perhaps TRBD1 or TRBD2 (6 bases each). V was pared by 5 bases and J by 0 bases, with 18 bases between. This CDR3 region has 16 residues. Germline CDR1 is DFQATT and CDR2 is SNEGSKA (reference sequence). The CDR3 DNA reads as TGCAGTGCTGAGGGGATTCAGGGGACTAGCACAGATACGCAGTATTTT. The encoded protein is CSAEGIQGTSTDTQYF.

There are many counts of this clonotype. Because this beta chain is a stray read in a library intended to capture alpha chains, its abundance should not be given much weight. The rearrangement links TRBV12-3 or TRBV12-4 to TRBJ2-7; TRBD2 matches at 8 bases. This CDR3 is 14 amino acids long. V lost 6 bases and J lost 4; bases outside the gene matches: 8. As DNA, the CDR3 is TGTGCCAGCAGGGCCTCGCGGGAGGTGTACGAGCAGTACTTC. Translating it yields CASRASREVYEQYF.

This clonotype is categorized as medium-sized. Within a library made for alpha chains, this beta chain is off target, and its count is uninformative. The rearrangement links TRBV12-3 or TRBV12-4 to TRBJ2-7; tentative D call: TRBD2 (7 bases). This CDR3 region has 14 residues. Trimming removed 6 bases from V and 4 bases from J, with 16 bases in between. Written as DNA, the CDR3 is TGTGCCAGCAGCCGCGGGGGCATCCCTTACGAGCAGTACTTC. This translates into CASSRGGIPYEQYF.

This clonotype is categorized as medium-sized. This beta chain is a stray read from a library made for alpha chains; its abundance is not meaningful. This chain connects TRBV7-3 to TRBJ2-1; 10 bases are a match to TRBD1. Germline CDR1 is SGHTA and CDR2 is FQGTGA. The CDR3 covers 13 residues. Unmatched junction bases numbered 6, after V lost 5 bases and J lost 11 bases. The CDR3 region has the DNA TGTGCCAGCAGCACGGGACAGGGGTTTAAGCAGTTCTTC. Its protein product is CASSTGQGFKQFF. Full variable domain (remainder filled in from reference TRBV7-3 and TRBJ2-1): GAGVSQTPSNKVTEKGKYVELRCDPISGHTALYWYRQSLGQGPEFLIYFQGTGAADDSGLPNDRFFAVRPEGSVSTLKIQRTERGDSAVYLCASSTGQGFKQFFGPGTRLTVL.

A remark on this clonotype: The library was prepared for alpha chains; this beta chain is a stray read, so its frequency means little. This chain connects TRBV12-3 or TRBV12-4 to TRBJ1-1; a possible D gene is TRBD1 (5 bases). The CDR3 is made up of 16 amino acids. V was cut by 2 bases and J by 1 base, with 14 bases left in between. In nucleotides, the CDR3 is TGTGCCAGCAGTTTATCACATCTAGGGGCGAACACTGAAGCTTTCTTT. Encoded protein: CASSLSHLGANTEAFF.

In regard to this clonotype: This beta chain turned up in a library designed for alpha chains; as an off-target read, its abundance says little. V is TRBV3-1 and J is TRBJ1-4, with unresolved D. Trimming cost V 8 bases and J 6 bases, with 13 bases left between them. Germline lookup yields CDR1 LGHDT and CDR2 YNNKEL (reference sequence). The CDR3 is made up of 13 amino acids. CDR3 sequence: CASGTGFDEKLFF. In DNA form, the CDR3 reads TGTGCCAGCGGTACGGGTTTTGATGAAAAACTGTTTTTT.

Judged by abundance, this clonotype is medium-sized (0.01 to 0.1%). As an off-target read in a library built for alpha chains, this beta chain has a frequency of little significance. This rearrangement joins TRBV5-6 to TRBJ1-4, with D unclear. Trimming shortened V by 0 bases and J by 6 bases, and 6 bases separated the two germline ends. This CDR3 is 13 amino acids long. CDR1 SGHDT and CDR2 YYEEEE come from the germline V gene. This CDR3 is CASSLDSDEKLFF. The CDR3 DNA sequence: TGTGCCAGCAGCTTGGACAGTGATGAAAAACTGTTTTTT. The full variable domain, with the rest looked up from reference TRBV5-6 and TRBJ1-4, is DAGVTQSPTHLIKTRGQQVTLRCSPKSGHDTVSWYQQALGQGPQFIFQYYEEEERQRGNFPDRFSGHQFPNYSSELNVNALLLGDSALYLCASSLDSDEKLFFGSGTQLSVL.

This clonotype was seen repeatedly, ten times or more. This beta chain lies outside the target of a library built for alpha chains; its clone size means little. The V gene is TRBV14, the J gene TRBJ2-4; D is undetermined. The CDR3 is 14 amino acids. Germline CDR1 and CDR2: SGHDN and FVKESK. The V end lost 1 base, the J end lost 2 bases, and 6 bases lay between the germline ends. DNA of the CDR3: TGTGCCAGCAGCCAAGGGACGCCCAAAAACATTCAGTACTTC. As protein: CASSQGTPKNIQYF.

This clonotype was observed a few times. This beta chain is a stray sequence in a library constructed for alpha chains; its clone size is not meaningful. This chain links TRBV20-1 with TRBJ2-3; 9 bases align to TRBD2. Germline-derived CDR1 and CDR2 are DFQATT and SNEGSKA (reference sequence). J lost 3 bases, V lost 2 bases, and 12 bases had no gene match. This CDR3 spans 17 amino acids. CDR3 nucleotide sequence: TGCAGTGCTAGATCAGGGGATATAGCGGGAGCGACAGATACGCAGTATTTT. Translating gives CSARSGDIAGATDTQYF.

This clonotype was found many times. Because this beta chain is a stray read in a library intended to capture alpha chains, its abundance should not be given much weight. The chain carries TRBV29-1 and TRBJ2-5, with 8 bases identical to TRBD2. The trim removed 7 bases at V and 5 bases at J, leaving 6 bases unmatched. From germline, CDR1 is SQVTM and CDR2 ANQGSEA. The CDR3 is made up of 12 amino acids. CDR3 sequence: CSAGGGFETQYF. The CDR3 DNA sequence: TGCAGCGCGGGCGGGGGGTTTGAGACCCAGTACTTC.

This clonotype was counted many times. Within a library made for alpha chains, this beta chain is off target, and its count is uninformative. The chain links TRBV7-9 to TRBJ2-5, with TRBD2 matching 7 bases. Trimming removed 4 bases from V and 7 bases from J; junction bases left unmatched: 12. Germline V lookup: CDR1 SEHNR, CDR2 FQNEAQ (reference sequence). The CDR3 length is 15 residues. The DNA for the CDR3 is TGTGCCAGCAGCTCCTGGAGGGGAGGGCCCACGACCCAGTACTTC. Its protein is CASSSWRGGPTTQYF.

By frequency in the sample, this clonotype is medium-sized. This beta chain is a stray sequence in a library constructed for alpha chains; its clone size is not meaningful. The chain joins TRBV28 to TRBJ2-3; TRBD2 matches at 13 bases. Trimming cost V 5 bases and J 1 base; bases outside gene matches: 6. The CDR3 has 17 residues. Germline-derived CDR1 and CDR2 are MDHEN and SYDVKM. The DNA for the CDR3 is TGTGCCAGCAGTCGGACTAGCGGGAGCCTTGGCACAGATACGCAGTATTTT. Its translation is CASSRTSGSLGTDTQYF.

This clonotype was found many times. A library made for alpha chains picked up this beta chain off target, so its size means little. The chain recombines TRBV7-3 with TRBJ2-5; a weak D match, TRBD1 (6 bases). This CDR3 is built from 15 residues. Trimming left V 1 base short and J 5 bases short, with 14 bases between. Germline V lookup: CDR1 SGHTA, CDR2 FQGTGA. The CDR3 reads CASSLNPGAGETQYF. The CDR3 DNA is TGTGCCAGCAGCTTAAATCCAGGGGCAGGGGAGACCCAGTACTTC.

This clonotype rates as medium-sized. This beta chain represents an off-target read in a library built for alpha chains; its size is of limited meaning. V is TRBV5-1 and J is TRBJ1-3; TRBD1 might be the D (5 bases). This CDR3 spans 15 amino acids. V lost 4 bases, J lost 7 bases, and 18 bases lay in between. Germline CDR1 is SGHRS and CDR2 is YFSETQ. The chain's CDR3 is CASSRYTTRDNTIYF. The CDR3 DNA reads TGCGCCAGCAGCCGGTACACCACGAGGGACAACACCATATATTTT.

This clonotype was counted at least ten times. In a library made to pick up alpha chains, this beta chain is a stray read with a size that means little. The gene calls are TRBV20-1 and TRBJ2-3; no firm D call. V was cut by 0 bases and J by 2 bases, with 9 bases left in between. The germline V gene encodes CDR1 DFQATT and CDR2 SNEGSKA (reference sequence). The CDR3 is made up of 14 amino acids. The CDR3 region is CSARDQLNTDTQYF. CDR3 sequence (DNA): TGCAGTGCTAGAGATCAGTTAAACACAGATACGCAGTATTTT.

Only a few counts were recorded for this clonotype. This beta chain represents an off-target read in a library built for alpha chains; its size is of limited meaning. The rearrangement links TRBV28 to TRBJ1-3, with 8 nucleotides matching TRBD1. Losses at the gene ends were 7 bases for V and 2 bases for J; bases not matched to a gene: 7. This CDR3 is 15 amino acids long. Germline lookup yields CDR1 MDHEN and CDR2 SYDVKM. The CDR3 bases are TGTGCCAGCATCCCCAGGGGGCAGGCTGGAAACACCATATATTTT. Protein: CASIPRGQAGNTIYF.

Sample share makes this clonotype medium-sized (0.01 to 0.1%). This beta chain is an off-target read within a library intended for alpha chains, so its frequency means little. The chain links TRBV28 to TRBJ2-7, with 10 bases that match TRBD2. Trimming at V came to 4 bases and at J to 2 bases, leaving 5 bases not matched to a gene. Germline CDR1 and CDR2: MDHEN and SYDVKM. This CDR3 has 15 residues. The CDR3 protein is CASSSRTSGTYEQYF. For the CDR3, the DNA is TGTGCCAGCAGTTCCCGGACTAGCGGTACCTACGAGCAGTACTTC.